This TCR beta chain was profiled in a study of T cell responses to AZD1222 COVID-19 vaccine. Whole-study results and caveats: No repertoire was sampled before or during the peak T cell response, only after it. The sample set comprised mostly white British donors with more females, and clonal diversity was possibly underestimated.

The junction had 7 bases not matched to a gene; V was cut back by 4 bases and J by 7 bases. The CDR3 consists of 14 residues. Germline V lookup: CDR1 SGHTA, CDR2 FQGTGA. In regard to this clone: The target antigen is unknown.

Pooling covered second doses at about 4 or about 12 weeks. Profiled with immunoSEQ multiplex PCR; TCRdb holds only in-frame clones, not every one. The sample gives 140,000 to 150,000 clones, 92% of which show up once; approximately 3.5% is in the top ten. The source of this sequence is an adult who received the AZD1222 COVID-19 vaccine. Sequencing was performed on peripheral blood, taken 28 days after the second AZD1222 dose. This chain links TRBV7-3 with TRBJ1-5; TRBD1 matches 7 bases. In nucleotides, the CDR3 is TGTGCCAGCAGCTCAGGGCAGGGGGTACAGCCCCAGCATTTT. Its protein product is CASSSGQGVQPQHF.